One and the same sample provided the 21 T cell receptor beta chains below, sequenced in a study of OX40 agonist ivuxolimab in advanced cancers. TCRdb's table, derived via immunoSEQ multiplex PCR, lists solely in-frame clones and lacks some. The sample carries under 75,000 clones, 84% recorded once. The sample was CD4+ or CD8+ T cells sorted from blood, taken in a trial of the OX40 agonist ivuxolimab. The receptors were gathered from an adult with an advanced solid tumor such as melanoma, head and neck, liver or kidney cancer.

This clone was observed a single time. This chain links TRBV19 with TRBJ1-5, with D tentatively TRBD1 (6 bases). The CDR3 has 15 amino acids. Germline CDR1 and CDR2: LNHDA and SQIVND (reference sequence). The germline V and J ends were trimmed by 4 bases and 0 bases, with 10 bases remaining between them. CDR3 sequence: CASSTTGTSNQPQHF. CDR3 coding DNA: TGTGCCAGTAGTACGACAGGAACTAGCAATCAGCCCCAGCATTTT.

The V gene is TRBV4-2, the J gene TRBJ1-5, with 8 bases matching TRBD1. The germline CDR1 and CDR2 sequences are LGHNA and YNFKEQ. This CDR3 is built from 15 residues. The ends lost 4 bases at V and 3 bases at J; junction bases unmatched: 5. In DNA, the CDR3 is TGTGCCAGCAGCCTCCGGGACAGGTCCAATCAGCCCCAGCATTTT. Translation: CASSLRDRSNQPQHF.

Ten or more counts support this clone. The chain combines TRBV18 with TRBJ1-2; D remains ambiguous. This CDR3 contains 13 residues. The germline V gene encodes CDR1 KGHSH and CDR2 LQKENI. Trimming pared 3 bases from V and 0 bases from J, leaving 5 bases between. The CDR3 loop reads CASSPEANYGYTF. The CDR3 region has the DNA TGTGCCAGCTCACCCGAGGCTAACTATGGCTACACCTTC.

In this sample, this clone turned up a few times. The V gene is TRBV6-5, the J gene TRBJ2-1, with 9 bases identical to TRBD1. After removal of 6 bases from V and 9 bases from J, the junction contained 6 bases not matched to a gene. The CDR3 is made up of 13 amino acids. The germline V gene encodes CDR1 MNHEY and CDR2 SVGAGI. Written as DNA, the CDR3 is TGTGCCAGCAGCAATACAGGGGGCGGTGAGCAGTTCTTC. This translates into CASSNTGGGEQFF.

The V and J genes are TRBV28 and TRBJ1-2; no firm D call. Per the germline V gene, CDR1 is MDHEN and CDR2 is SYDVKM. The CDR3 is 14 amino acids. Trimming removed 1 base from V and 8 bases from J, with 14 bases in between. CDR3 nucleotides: TGTGCCAGCAGTTTATCCCTTACCGAGACGGGCTACACCTTC. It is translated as CASSLSLTETGYTF.

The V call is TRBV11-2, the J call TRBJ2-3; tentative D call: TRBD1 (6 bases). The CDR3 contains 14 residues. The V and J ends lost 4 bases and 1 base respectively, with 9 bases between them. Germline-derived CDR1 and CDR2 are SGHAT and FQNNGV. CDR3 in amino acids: CASSSTGGTDTQYF. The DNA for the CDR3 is TGTGCCAGCAGCTCGACAGGAGGCACAGATACGCAGTATTTT. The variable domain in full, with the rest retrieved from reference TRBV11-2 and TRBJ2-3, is EAGVAQSPRYKIIEKRQSVAFWCNPISGHATLYWYQQILGQGPKLLIQFQNNGVVDDSQLPKDRFSAERLKGVDSTLKIQPAKLEDSAVYLCASSSTGGTDTQYFGPGTRLTVL.

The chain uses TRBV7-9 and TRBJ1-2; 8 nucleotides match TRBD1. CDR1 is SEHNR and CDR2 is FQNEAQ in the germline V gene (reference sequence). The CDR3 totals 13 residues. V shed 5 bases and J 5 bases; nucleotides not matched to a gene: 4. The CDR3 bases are TGTGCCAGCAGCACAAGACAGGGGTATGGCTACACCTTC. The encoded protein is CASSTRQGYGYTF.

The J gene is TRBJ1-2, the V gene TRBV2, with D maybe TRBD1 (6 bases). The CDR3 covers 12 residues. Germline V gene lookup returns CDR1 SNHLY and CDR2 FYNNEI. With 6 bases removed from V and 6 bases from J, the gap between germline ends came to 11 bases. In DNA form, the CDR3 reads TGTGCCAGCAGGGTATCAGGGGATGGCTACACCTTC. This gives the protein CASRVSGDGYTF.

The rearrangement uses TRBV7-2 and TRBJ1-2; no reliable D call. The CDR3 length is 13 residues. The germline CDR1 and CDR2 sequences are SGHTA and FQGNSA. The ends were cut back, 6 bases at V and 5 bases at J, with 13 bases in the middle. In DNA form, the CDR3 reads TGTGCCAGCAGGAGCCAGAGTTTATATGGCTACACCTTC. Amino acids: CASRSQSLYGYTF.

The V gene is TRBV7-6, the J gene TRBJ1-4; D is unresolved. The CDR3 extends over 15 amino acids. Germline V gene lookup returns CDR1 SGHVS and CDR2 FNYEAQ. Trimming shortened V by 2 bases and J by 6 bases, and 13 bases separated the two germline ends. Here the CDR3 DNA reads TGTGCCAGCAGCTTAAGTTTAGGGAGCTATGAAAAACTGTTTTTT. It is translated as CASSLSLGSYEKLFF.

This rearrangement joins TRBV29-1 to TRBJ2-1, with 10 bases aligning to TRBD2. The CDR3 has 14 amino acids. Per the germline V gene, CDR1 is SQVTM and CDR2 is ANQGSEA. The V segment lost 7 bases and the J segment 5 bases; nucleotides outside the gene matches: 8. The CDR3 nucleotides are TGCAGCGCCCTCACTAGCGGGACCCACAATGAGCAGTTCTTC. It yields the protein CSALTSGTHNEQFF.

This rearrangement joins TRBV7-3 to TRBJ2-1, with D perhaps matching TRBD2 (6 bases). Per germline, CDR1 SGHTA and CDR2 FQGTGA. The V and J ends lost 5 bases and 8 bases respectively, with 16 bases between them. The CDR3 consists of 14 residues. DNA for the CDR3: TGTGCCAGCAGCCCACTGGGAGGCAATGATGAGCAGTTCTTC. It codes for CASSPLGGNDEQFF. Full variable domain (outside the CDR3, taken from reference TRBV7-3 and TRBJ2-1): GAGVSQTPSNKVTEKGKYVELRCDPISGHTALYWYRQSLGQGPEFLIYFQGTGAADDSGLPNDRFFAVRPEGSVSTLKIQRTERGDSAVYLCASSPLGGNDEQFFGPGTRLTVL.

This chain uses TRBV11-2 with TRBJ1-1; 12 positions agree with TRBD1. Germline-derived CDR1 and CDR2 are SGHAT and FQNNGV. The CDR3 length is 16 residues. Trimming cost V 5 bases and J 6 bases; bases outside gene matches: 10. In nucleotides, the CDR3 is TGTGCCAGCAGCGCAACGGGGACAGGGGGCGCGTCTGAAGCTTTCTTT. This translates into CASSATGTGGASEAFF.

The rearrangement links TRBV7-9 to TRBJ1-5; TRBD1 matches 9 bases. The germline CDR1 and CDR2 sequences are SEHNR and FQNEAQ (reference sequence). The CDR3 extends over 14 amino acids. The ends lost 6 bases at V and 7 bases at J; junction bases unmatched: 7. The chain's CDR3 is CASSPGTGPQPQHF. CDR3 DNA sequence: TGTGCCAGCAGTCCCGGGACAGGGCCCCAGCCCCAGCATTTT.

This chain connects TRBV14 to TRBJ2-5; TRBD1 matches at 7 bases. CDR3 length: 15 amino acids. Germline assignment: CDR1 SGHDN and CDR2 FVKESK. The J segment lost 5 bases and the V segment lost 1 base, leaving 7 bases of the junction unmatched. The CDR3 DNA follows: TGTGCCAGCAGCCAAGGCAGGGGGTCAGGGGAGACCCAGTACTTC. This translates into CASSQGRGSGETQYF.

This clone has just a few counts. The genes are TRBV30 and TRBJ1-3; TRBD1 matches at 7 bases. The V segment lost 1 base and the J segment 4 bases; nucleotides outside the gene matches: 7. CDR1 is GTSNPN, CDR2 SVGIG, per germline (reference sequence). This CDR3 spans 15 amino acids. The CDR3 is CAWSADRAKGNTIYF. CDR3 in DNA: TGTGCCTGGAGTGCTGACAGGGCCAAAGGAAACACCATATATTTT.

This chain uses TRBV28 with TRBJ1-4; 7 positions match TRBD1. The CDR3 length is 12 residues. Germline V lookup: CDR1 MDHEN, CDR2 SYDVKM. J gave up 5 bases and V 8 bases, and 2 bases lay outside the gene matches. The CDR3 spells CASRGQNEKLFF. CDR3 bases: TGTGCCAGCCGGGGACAGAATGAAAAACTGTTTTTT.

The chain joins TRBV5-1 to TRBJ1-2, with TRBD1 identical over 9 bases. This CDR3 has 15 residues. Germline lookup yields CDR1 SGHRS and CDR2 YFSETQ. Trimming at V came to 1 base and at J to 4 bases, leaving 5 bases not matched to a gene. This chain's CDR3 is CASSLQTGQGYGYTF. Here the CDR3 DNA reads TGCGCCAGCAGCTTGCAAACGGGACAGGGCTATGGCTACACCTTC.

The CDR3 spells CASSLQGSQETQYF. The CDR3 DNA follows: TGTGCCAGCAGTTTACAGGGATCCCAAGAGACCCAGTACTTC. The chain couples TRBV5-6 to TRBJ2-5; perhaps TRBD1 as D (6 bases). CDR1 is SGHDT, CDR2 YYEEEE, per germline. The CDR3 length is 14 residues. Trimming left V 5 bases short and J 1 base short, with 12 bases between. Based on the CDR3 plus reference TRBV5-6 and TRBJ2-5, the full variable domain is DAGVTQSPTHLIKTRGQQVTLRCSPKSGHDTVSWYQQALGQGPQFIFQYYEEEERQRGNFPDRFSGHQFPNYSSELNVNALLLGDSALYLCASSLQGSQETQYFGPGTRLLVL.

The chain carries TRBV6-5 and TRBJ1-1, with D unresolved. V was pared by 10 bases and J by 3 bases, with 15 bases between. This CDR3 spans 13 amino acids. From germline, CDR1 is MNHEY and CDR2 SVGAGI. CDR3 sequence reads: CATRRARDTEAFF. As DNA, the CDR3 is TGTGCCACCAGGAGAGCAAGGGACACTGAAGCTTTCTTT.

CDR3 protein: CASSLSGDRADEQYF. As DNA, the CDR3 is TGTGCCAGCAGCTTATCTGGGGACAGGGCCGACGAGCAGTACTTC. The chain is built from TRBV7-9 and TRBJ2-7; 9 nucleotides match TRBD1. V lost 2 bases, J lost 5 bases, and 7 bases stayed unmatched. This CDR3 contains 15 residues. Germline assignment: CDR1 SEHNR and CDR2 FQNEAQ (reference sequence).